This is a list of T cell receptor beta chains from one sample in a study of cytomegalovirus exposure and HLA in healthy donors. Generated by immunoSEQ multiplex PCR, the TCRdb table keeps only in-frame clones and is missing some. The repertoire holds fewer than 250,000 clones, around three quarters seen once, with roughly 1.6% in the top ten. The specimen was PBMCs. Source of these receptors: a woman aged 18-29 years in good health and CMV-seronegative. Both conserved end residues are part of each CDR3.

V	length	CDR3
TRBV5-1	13	CASSLGSAAQQYF
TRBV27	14	CASRTGQANYGYTF
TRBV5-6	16	CASSLSQGAGNSPLHF
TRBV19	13	CASSTGSSYEQYF
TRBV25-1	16	CASSEAGTGNMQPQHF
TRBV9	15	CASSGSGVSNQPQHF
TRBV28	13	CASSSPGYTEAFF
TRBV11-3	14	CASSFGQGLDTQYF
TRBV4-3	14	CASSQEALNTEAFF
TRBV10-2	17	CASTDYGTGGNQETQYF
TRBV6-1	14	CASSFRDRALGYTF
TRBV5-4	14	CASSPSFMNTEAFF
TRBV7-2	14	CASSSFDRSYEQYF
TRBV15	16	CATSKSTGDSNQPQHF
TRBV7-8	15	CASSGAGHKNTEAFF
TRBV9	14	CASSVSRLNTEAFF
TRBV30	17	CAWSPRLTGVGTDTQYF
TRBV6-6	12	CASRGSNQPQHF
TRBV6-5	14	CASISRSPPNEQFF
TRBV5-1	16	CASSLRTGGNTGELFF
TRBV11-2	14	CASSTSGTGTTQYF
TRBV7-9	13	CASTGLVLSEQFF
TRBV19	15	CASIQGAGSTGELFF
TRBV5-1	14	CASSRDREGTEAFF
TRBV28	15	CASSSPGSGANVLTF
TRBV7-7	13	CASSPSLGPEQYF